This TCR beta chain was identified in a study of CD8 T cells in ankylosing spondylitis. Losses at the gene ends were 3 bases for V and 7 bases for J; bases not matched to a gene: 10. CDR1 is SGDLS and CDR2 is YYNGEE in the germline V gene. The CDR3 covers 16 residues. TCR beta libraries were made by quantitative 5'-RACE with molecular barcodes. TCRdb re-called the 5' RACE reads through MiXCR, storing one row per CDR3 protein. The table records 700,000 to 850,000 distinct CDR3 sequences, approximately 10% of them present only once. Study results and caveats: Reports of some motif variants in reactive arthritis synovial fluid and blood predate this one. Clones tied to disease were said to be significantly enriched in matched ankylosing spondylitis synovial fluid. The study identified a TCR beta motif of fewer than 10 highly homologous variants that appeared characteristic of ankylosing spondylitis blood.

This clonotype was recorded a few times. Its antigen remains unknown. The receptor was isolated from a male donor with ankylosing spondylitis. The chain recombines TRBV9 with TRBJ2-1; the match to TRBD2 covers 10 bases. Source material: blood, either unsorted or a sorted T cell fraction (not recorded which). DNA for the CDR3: TGTGCCAGCAGCGAAAGCGGGGGGGCAGTTTGGAATGAGCAGTTCTTC. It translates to CASSESGGAVWNEQFF.